One and the same sample provided the 8 T cell receptor beta chains below, sequenced in a study of blood T cell repertoires in COVID-19. Assay: immunoSEQ multiplex PCR; the TCRdb copy retains only in-frame clones and omits some. The data hold tens of thousands of clones, with 81% observed a single time. Sequencing was performed on peripheral blood. Receptors originate from a human donor in a cohort sampled during active COVID-19.

The V gene is TRBV11-2, the J gene TRBJ2-5; 8 nucleotides agree with TRBD1. Trimming at V came to 5 bases and at J to 4 bases, leaving 12 bases not matched to a gene. The CDR3 sequence is 16 residues long. CDR1 is SGHAT, CDR2 FQNNGV, per germline. The CDR3 DNA sequence: TGTGCCAGCAGCGCCAACAGGGGGGTGATTGGAGAGACCCAGTACTTC. The encoded protein is CASSANRGVIGETQYF.

J is TRBJ2-7 and V is TRBV27, with a possible D match to TRBD1 (5 bases). The CDR3 has 14 residues. V was clipped by 6 bases and J by 1 base, with 13 bases between them. Germline CDR1 reads MNHEY; CDR2 reads SMNVEV (reference sequence). As DNA, the CDR3 is TGTGCCAGCAGGTCCAGGGCTATGTCCTACGAGCAGTACTTC. Amino acid sequence: CASRSRAMSYEQYF.

The chain employs TRBV18 and TRBJ2-5; TRBD1 agrees at 9 bases. This CDR3 contains 17 residues. The trim removed 1 base at V and 4 bases at J, leaving 10 bases unmatched. Germline loops: CDR1 KGHSH, CDR2 LQKENI. The DNA of the CDR3 is TGTGCCAGCTCACCACGGTTAACAGGGGGCGGAAGAGAGACCCAGTACTTC. Protein: CASSPRLTGGGRETQYF.

This clone was picked up one time. The chain couples TRBV6-5 to TRBJ1-2, with a tentative D call TRBD1 (5 bases). There are 16 residues in the CDR3. V lost 0 bases, J lost 0 bases, and 11 bases lay in between. Germline loops: CDR1 MNHEY, CDR2 SVGAGI. CDR3 in amino acids: CASSYSQAGTNYGYTF. In DNA form, the CDR3 reads TGTGCCAGCAGTTACTCCCAGGCAGGGACTAACTATGGCTACACCTTC.

Written as DNA, the CDR3 is TGTGCCAGCAGTTACCGGGGGGGGAATGAGCAGTTCTTC. As protein: CASSYRGGNEQFF. This chain uses TRBV6-2 or TRBV6-3 with TRBJ2-1, with 8 positions matching TRBD2. This CDR3 comprises 13 residues. Germline CDR1 reads MNHEY; CDR2 reads SVGEGT. Trimming at V came to 2 bases and at J to 7 bases, leaving 1 base not matched to a gene.

This clone appeared a single time. The gene calls are TRBV5-1 and TRBJ1-1, with D uncertain. The CDR3 extends over 15 amino acids. V was trimmed by 4 bases and J by 0 bases, leaving 13 bases between them. CDR1 and CDR2 (germline): SGHRS, YFSETQ. The CDR3: CASSPARVLNTEAFF. CDR3 coding DNA: TGCGCCAGCAGCCCCGCGAGGGTTTTGAACACTGAAGCTTTCTTT.

V gene TRBV9 combines with J gene TRBJ2-1, with a possible D match to TRBD2 (6 bases). Germline V gene lookup returns CDR1 SGDLS and CDR2 YYNGEE. V was clipped by 7 bases and J by 4 bases, with 9 bases between them. The CDR3 has 12 amino acids. As DNA, the CDR3 is TGTGCCAGCGGCGGGGCTTACAATGAGCAGTTCTTC. Amino acid sequence: CASGGAYNEQFF.

The J gene is TRBJ1-3, the V gene TRBV19, with a possible D match to TRBD1 (6 bases). Looked up from germline, CDR1 is LNHDA and CDR2 is SQIVND (reference sequence). Trimming left V 1 base short and J 3 bases short, with 10 bases between. CDR3 size: 15 residues. The CDR3 region is CASSIGQGRGNTIYF. The DNA of the CDR3 is TGTGCCAGTAGTATAGGCCAGGGGCGTGGAAACACCATATATTTT.